Presented here are 18 T cell receptor beta chains from one specimen sequenced in a study of T cells after yellow fever vaccination. One entry per CDR3 protein, called by TCRdb with MiXCR from the 5' RACE reads. This table has about 340,000 distinct CDR3 sequences, 8.7% appearing once. Sequencing used PBMCs, obtained on the day of the first yellow fever vaccination. These receptors were collected from a man in his late teens or twenties who received the YFV17D yellow fever vaccine.

This clonotype appeared a few times. CDR3: CASSLAGQGRLSPLHF. In DNA form, the CDR3 reads TGTGCCAGCAGCTTAGCCGGGCAGGGCCGCCTCTCACCCCTCCACTTT. V and J are TRBV7-9 and TRBJ1-6; TRBD1 might be the D (5 bases). The CDR3 runs to 16 residues. Looked up from germline, CDR1 is SEHNR and CDR2 is FQNEAQ (reference sequence). V lost 0 bases and J 10 bases, leaving 16 bases between the germline ends.

This clonotype was found a few times. The chain uses TRBV7-2 and TRBJ1-2; D gene unclear. CDR1 and CDR2 from the germline V gene are SGHTA and FQGNSA. The V gene lost 6 bases and the J gene lost 2 bases, with 13 bases spanning the gap. The length of the CDR3 is 14 residues. Here the CDR3 reads CASSPRSGNYGYTF. The DNA of the CDR3 is TGTGCCAGCAGTCCGAGGTCGGGGAACTATGGCTACACCTTC. Full variable domain (rest looked up from reference TRBV7-2 and TRBJ1-2): GAGVSQSPSNKVTEKGKDVELRCDPISGHTALYWYRQSLGQGLEFLIYFQGNSAPDKSGLPSDRFSAERTGGSVSTLTIQRTQQEDSAVYLCASSPRSGNYGYTFGSGTRLTVV.

This clonotype was seen only a few times. The chain is built from TRBV7-2 and TRBJ1-6, with D tentatively TRBD1 (6 bases). CDR1 SGHTA and CDR2 FQGNSA come from the germline V gene. Trimming took 5 bases from V and 7 from J, leaving 12 bases between them. The CDR3 is 14 amino acids. The CDR3 DNA sequence: TGTGCCAGCAGCCTCTTGACAGGCAATTCACCCCTCCACTTT. This gives the protein CASSLLTGNSPLHF. The entire variable domain, with the rest obtained from reference TRBV7-2 and TRBJ1-6, is as follows: GAGVSQSPSNKVTEKGKDVELRCDPISGHTALYWYRQSLGQGLEFLIYFQGNSAPDKSGLPSDRFSAERTGGSVSTLTIQRTQQEDSAVYLCASSLLTGNSPLHFGNGTRLTVT.

Only a few counts were recorded for this clonotype. This sequence joins TRBV2 and TRBJ2-2, with D perhaps TRBD1 (6 bases). The V gene lost 8 bases and the J gene lost 1 base, with 8 bases spanning the gap. Germline V gene lookup returns CDR1 SNHLY and CDR2 FYNNEI. This CDR3 has 13 residues. The CDR3 bases are TGTGCCAGCGAGACAGGGAACACCGGGGAGCTGTTTTTT. It translates to CASETGNTGELFF.

This clonotype was counted many times. V usage is TRBV29-1 and J usage is TRBJ2-5, with 7 bases fitting TRBD1. J was trimmed by 2 bases and V by 6 bases; bases with no gene match: 9. Germline loops: CDR1 SQVTM, CDR2 ANQGSEA. This CDR3 spans 14 amino acids. The CDR3 DNA follows: TGCAGCGTACAACAGGGGAAGTCACAAGAGACCCAGTACTTC. Translated, it gives CSVQQGKSQETQYF.

This clonotype was detected only a few times. V usage is TRBV5-5 and J usage is TRBJ2-3; the D gene is possibly TRBD2 (5 bases). Germline CDR1 and CDR2: SGHKS and YYEKEE (reference sequence). There are 13 residues in the CDR3. V was trimmed by 4 bases and J by 6 bases, leaving 12 bases between them. The DNA for the CDR3 is TGTGCCAGCAGCGAGGGAACATCCGATACGCAGTATTTT. Protein: CASSEGTSDTQYF.

This chain joins TRBV7-2 and TRBJ2-1; 7 bases align to TRBD2. The germline V gene encodes CDR1 SGHTA and CDR2 FQGNSA. The CDR3 loop spans 16 amino acids. Germline trimming cut 1 base from V and 8 bases from J; bases unmatched to any gene: 11. The CDR3 here is CASSLGLVTSLDEQFF. CDR3 DNA: TGTGCCAGCAGCTTAGGTCTTGTGACTAGCCTCGATGAGCAGTTCTTC.

This chain connects TRBV28 to TRBJ1-5; no clear D. Germline V lookup: CDR1 MDHEN, CDR2 SYDVKM. This CDR3 comprises 14 residues. V dropped 8 bases and J dropped 7 bases, with 18 bases sitting between them. CDR3 nucleotides: TGTGCCAGCTCCCCAGGTGAATCGGGCCAGCCCCAGCATTTT. This encodes CASSPGESGQPQHF.

This clonotype was counted ten times or more. The chain carries TRBV7-2 and TRBJ2-3; 11 positions agree with TRBD2. The germline V gene encodes CDR1 SGHTA and CDR2 FQGNSA. With V trimmed by 5 bases and J by 7 bases, 5 bases remained unmatched. The CDR3 sequence is 14 residues long. CDR3 nucleotides: TGTGCCAGCAGCCAGACTAGCGGGGAGAATACGCAGTATTTT. As protein: CASSQTSGENTQYF. The full variable domain, rest sourced from reference TRBV7-2 and TRBJ2-3, is GAGVSQSPSNKVTEKGKDVELRCDPISGHTALYWYRQSLGQGLEFLIYFQGNSAPDKSGLPSDRFSAERTGGSVSTLTIQRTQQEDSAVYLCASSQTSGENTQYFGPGTRLTVL.

This clonotype showed up many times. The chain couples TRBV20-1 to TRBJ2-7; D ambiguous. With 2 bases removed from V and 2 bases from J, the gap between germline ends came to 4 bases. CDR3 length: 11 residues. The germline V gene has CDR1 DFQATT and CDR2 SNEGSKA (reference sequence). The CDR3 DNA sequence: TGCAGTGCTAGACAGACCTACGAGCAGTACGTC. Translation gives CSARQTYEQYV.

The J gene is TRBJ1-1, the V gene TRBV12-3 or TRBV12-4; D is perhaps TRBD1 (5 bases). Trimming pared 3 bases from V and 8 bases from J, leaving 22 bases between. The CDR3 runs to 16 residues. As DNA, the CDR3 is TGTGCCAGCAGTTTGGGGCAGGGAGGGCTACTAGGGGAAGCTTTCTTT. Its protein product is CASSLGQGGLLGEAFF.

The table lists this clonotype with a few counts. The chain is built from TRBV4-1 and TRBJ2-7; possibly TRBD1 or TRBD2 for D (5 bases each). This CDR3 contains 16 residues. The V end lost 4 bases, the J end lost 4 bases, and 20 bases lay between the germline ends. Germline CDR1 is MGHRA and CDR2 is YSYEKL. Written as DNA, the CDR3 is TGCGCCAGCAGCCGATCCTTTGAGGGGTTAGGTTACGAGCAGTACGTC. This encodes CASSRSFEGLGYEQYV.

The table lists this clonotype with many counts. This rearrangement joins TRBV6-1 to TRBJ2-3, with 7 bases matching TRBD2. This CDR3 is 17 amino acids long. The V gene end was trimmed by 4 bases and the J gene end by 1 base; junction bases not matched to a gene: 11. Germline assignment: CDR1 MNHNS and CDR2 SASEGT. The CDR3 sequence is CASSGPGTKSGTDTQYF. As DNA, the CDR3 is TGTGCCAGCAGTGGACCCGGGACTAAGTCGGGCACAGATACGCAGTATTTT.

This sequence joins TRBV9 and TRBJ2-1; 7 nucleotides match TRBD1. The CDR3 consists of 14 residues. After removal of 0 bases from V and 7 bases from J, the junction contained 4 bases not matched to a gene. CDR1 and CDR2 from the germline V gene are SGDLS and YYNGEE. The chain's CDR3 is CASSVAGTVNEQFF. The CDR3 DNA sequence: TGTGCCAGCAGCGTAGCCGGGACAGTAAATGAGCAGTTCTTC.

There are many counts of this clonotype. The chain has TRBV2 and TRBJ2-2, with D possibly matching TRBD1 (6 bases). V shed 4 bases and J shed 0 bases, with 9 bases lying between them. Looked up from germline, CDR1 is SNHLY and CDR2 is FYNNEI. The CDR3 consists of 15 residues. CDR3 amino acids: CASSGQAANTGELFF. CDR3 coding DNA: TGTGCCAGCAGTGGACAGGCAGCGAACACCGGGGAGCTGTTTTTT. The variable domain in full, with the rest retrieved from reference TRBV2 and TRBJ2-2, is EPEVTQTPSHQVTQMGQEVILRCVPISNHLYFYWYRQILGQKVEFLVSFYNNEISEKSEIFDDQFSVERPDGSNFTLKIRSTKLEDSAMYFCASSGQAANTGELFFGEGSRLTVL.

A few counts support this clonotype. This chain connects TRBV11-2 to TRBJ1-1; D uncertain. Germline V gives CDR1 SGHAT, CDR2 FQNNGV. The CDR3 consists of 15 residues. V shed 5 bases and J shed 0 bases, with 13 bases lying between them. The CDR3 DNA is TGTGCCAGCAGCCTAGGCCCGGGCTTGAACACTGAAGCTTTCTTT. Amino acids: CASSLGPGLNTEAFF.

The rearrangement uses TRBV12-3 or TRBV12-4 and TRBJ1-2; the D is unclear. Trimming removed 7 bases at V and 0 bases at J, with 12 bases between. This CDR3 comprises 14 residues. This CDR3 reads CASTNFPSNYGYTF. As DNA, the CDR3 is TGTGCCAGCACAAATTTCCCTTCTAACTATGGCTACACCTTC.

A few counts support this clonotype. This sequence joins TRBV6-5 and TRBJ1-2; 10 bases line up with TRBD1. The V segment lost 4 bases and the J segment 4 bases; nucleotides outside the gene matches: 6. The length of the CDR3 is 15 residues. CDR1 MNHEY and CDR2 SVGAGI come from the germline V gene. The CDR3 spells CASSFGQGDAYGYTF. As DNA, the CDR3 is TGTGCCAGCAGTTTCGGACAGGGGGATGCCTATGGCTACACCTTC.